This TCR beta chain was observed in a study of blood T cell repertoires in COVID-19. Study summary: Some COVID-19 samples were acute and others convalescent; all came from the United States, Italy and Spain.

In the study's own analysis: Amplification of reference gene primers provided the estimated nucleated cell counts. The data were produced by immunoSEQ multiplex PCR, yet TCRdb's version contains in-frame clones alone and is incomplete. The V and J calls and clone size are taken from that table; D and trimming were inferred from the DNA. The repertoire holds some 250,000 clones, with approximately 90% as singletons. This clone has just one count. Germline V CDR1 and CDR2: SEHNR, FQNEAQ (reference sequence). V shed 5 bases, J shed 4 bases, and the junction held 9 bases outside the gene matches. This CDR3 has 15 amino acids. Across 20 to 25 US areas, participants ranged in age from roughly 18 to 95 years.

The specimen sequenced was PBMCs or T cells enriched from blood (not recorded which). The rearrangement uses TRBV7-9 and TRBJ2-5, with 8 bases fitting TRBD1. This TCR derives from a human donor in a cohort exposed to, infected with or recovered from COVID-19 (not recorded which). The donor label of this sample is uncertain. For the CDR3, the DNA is TGTGCCAGCAGCCTCGGACAGGGAGGAACAGAGACCCAGTACTTC. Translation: CASSLGQGGTETQYF.